This T cell receptor (beta chain) appears in the sequencing data of a study of blood T cell repertoires in COVID-19. Study as a whole: The cDNA or gDNA used as material had been derived from T cells, B-cell-depleted T cells, or PBMCs.

The CDR3 length is 15 residues. Trimming removed 1 base from V and 2 bases from J; junction bases left unmatched: 2. The germline V gene has CDR1 SGHRS and CDR2 YFSETQ. Measured with immunoSEQ multiplex PCR; TCRdb has only the in-frame clones, and not every one. Seen here are more than 85,000 clones, just under 85% observed once, and the top ten hold roughly a tenth. The chain links TRBV5-1 to TRBJ2-1, with 8 positions matching TRBD2. Sequencing used peripheral blood. The clonotype was recovered from a man in his 70s with acute or convalescent COVID-19. The CDR3, as DNA: TGCGCCAGCAGCTTGAAAGCGGGGGCCTACAATGAGCAGTTCTTC. This translates into CASSLKAGAYNEQFF. Full variable domain (rest looked up from reference TRBV5-1 and TRBJ2-1): KAGVTQTPRYLIKTRGQQVTLSCSPISGHRSVSWYQQTPGQGLQFLFEYFSETQRNKGNFPGRFSGRQFSNSRSEMNVSTLELGDSALYLCASSLKAGAYNEQFFGPGTRLTVL.